This record covers a single T cell receptor beta chain. This table comes from immunoSEQ multiplex PCR, and its TCRdb copy is limited to in-frame clones, with some not included. The repertoire has roughly 2.1 million clones, about 93% of them found once; the top ten carry about 1.8%. This record comes from a study of shared clonotypes between healthy human individuals. It was CD45RO-negative cells, positively selected for CCR7, that made up naive CD8 cells, with terminally differentiated effector memory CD45RA+ cells excluded. Sequencing was carried out using naive CD8+ T cells from PBMCs. The receptor was isolated from a man aged 18 to 30 in good health. Some clones in this sample may be carry-over from other donors' samples.

DNA for the CDR3: TGCGCCAGCAGCCTATCAAGGGGCACTGAAGCTTTCTTT. It codes for CASSLSRGTEAFF. This chain connects TRBV4-1 to TRBJ1-1; possible D gene TRBD1, 5 bases. Per the germline V gene, CDR1 is MGHRA and CDR2 is YSYEKL. V was shortened by 4 bases and J by 4 bases, with 10 bases between the two germline ends. This CDR3 region has 13 residues.